The clone carrying this T cell receptor (beta chain) was picked up a small number of times. Source study methods: Reference gene primers were amplified, and this amplification served to estimate nucleated cell counts. Produced via immunoSEQ multiplex PCR; TCRdb's table is partial and in-frame only. From that table come the V and J calls and clone size; the DNA was used to work out D and trimming. Of over 200,000 clones in the sample, about nine tenths were seen once. The entry originates in a study of blood T cell repertoires in COVID-19. On the study more broadly: PBMCs, B-cell-depleted T cells, or T cells provided the cDNA or gDNA that made up the material.

The germline V gene has CDR1 SQVTM and CDR2 ANQGSEA. The CDR3 has 13 residues. V lost 5 bases to trimming and J lost 2 bases; unmatched junction nucleotides: 3. Seattle's cohort entered during active infection and was followed longitudinally. The rearrangement uses TRBV29-1 and TRBJ2-7; 10 nucleotides line up with TRBD2. The sequence came from a man aged 50 to 59 with COVID-19, enrolled during active disease. Sequenced material: peripheral blood. The DNA of the CDR3 is TGCAGCGTTATCCTAGCGGGGGCCTACGAGCAGTACTTC. It specifies CSVILAGAYEQYF.